The T cell receptor (beta chain) described here comes from a study of PD-1 blockade in classical Hodgkin lymphoma (dated by TCRdb to the early 2020s). About the full investigation: Nivolumab dosing was 3 mg/kg intravenously every 2 weeks, continuing until either disease progression or unacceptable toxicity. A peripheral blood immune signature of response to PD-1 blockade in classical Hodgkin lymphoma was defined using TCR beta sequencing and CyTOF. The investigation overall reported the following: By C4D1, a significant rise was seen in CD4+ TCR diversity but not in CD8+ TCR diversity (p=0.0027 vs p=0.16), and the rise was most apparent among complete responders (p=0.02). Only a single clinical trial cohort was studied, and what caused the repertoire differences, possibly disease activity or prior therapy, remained undefined. Diversity was lower in patients who began nivolumab less than 1 year after ASCT, so these patients were left out of later analyses to avoid confounding by immune reconstitution. Baseline diversity similar to that of newly diagnosed patients was observed in trial patients achieving complete response, whereas significantly lower diversity was observed in partial responders and progressors. Newly diagnosed patients were reported to have lower baseline TCR diversity than healthy donors, and relapsed/refractory patients were reported to have lower baseline TCR diversity still.

In regard to this clone: What antigen it recognizes has not been identified. Nothing much larger sits one base from this clone, and base qualities are not available.

The Qiagen DNeasy kit was used to extract genomic DNA both from unsorted PBMCs and from the negatively selected CD4+ and CD8+ fractions. Amplification of TCR beta CDR3 regions was done by immunoSEQ multiplex PCR with primers that anneal to V and J segments. A synthetic immune receptor repertoire was used to minimize amplification bias, and any remaining bias was removed computationally after sequencing. The authors' analysis ran thus. Repertoire diversity was quantified as the Shannon entropy index using custom Python scripts. The unsorted, CD4+ and CD8+ repertoires were each analyzed separately, with the exception of combined analyses, where CD4+ and CD8+ sequences were merged in silico. Clonal expansion was defined as a frequency increase of at least 2-fold after treatment compared with C1D1, and clones undetected at baseline were assigned a pseudocount of 0.5. Singleton clones were defined as clones with 0 or 1 copy at C1D1, and non-singleton clones were defined as clones with 2 or more copies. By matching protein sequences in sorted samples from the same patient, clones expanded in unsorted samples were annotated as CD4+, CD8+ or unknown. Wilcoxon tests were applied to paired samples to test diversity changes from C1D1 to C4D1. This immuneACCESS table, as held by TCRdb, lists in-frame sequences with V and J called but not all clones. Of the missing ones, under half trace to an unresolved V gene in checked studies; the others have no known cause. V and J calls and clone size come straight from that table; D and trimming were deduced from the DNA. This sample comprises some 50,000 clones, about 73% of them detected only once. Of the sample, about 11% is held by the ten largest clones.

At the junction V is shortened by 1 base and J by 1 base, with 12 bases in between. CDR3 length: 15 amino acids, cysteine to phenylalanine. Only the CDR3 DNA stays, 45 bases, in frame from base 1. According to the germline V gene, CDR1 reads SGHRS and CDR2 reads YFSETQ. The label giving this sample's time point can be read as: cycle 1 day 1 (C1D1), immediately before nivolumab initiation. Every trial patient had relapsed after autologous stem cell transplantation, and cohorts A, B and C differed in prior brentuximab vedotin exposure. A total of around 60 patients with relapsed/refractory classical Hodgkin lymphoma made up the trial cohort, and each patient's best overall response was complete response, partial response or progressive disease. Single-agent nivolumab was administered to trial patients in the multi-cohort phase II CheckMate 205 trial. An independent review committee assessed best overall response by applying the 2007 International Working Group response criteria. Trial PBMCs were collected immediately before nivolumab initiation (C1D1) and during therapy at cycle 2 day 1 and cycle 4 day 1. After peripheral blood was drawn into 8 mL Vacutainer Cell Preparation Tubes, PBMCs were isolated by centrifugation and then cryopreserved.

The sequence joins TRBV5-1 to TRBJ2-7, and perhaps TRBD2 as D gene, on 7 matching bases. The receptor comes from a human donor with classical Hodgkin lymphoma. The sample consisted of peripheral blood mononuclear cells (PBMCs), taken at baseline. The nucleotide sequence reads TGCGCCAGCAGCTTGCGGGGAGGGGGTTCCTACGAGCAGTACTTC. This translates into CASSLRGGGSYEQYF.